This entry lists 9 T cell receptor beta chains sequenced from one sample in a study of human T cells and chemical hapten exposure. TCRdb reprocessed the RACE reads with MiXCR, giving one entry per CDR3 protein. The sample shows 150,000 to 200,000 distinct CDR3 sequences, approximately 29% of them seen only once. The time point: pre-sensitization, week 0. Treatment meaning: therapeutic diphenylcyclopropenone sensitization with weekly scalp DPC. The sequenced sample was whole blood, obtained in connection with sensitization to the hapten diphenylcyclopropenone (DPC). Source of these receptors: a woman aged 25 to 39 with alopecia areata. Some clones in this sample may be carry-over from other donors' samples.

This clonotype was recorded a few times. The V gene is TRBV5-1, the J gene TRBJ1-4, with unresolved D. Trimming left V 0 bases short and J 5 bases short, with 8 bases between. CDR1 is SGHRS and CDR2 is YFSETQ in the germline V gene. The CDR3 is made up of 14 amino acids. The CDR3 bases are TGCGCCAGCAGCTTGGGGGCTGGGAATGAAAAACTGTTTTTT. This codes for CASSLGAGNEKLFF.

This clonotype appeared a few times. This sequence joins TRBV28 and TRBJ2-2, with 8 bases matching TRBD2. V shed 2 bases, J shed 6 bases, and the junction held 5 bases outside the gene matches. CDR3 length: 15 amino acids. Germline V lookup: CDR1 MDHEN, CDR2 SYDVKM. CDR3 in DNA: TGTGCCAGCAGTTTACCGGGACTAGTCTCCGGGGAGCTGTTTTTT. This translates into CASSLPGLVSGELFF.

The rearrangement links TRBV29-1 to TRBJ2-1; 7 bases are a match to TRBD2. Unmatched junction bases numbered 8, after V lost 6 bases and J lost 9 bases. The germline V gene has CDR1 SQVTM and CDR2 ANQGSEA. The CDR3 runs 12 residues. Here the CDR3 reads CSVVRTSVEQFF. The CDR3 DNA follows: TGCAGCGTCGTCAGGACTAGTGTTGAGCAGTTCTTC.

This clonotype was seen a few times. Written as DNA, the CDR3 is TGTGCCATCAGTGGGGCAGGGCGGTCTGAAGCTTTCTTT. It is translated as CAISGAGRSEAFF. The gene calls are TRBV10-3 and TRBJ1-1, with D possibly being TRBD1 (5 bases). The germline V and J ends were trimmed by 4 bases and 6 bases, with 12 bases remaining between them. The CDR3 consists of 13 residues. Germline CDR1 reads ENHRY; CDR2 reads SYGVKD.

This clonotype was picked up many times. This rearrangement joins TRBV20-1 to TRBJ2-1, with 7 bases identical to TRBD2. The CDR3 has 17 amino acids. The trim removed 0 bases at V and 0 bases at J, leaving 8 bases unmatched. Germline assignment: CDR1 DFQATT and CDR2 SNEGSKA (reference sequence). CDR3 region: CSARDLSGIPSYNEQFF. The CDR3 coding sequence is TGCAGTGCTAGAGATCTGAGCGGGATCCCCTCCTACAATGAGCAGTTCTTC.

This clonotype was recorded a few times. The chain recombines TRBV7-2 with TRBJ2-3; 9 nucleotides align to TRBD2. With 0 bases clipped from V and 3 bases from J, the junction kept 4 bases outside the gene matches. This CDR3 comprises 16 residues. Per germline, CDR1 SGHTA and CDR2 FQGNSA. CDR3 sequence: CASSLAGGGATDTQYF. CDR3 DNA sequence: TGTGCCAGCAGCTTAGCGGGCGGGGGGGCAACAGATACGCAGTATTTT.

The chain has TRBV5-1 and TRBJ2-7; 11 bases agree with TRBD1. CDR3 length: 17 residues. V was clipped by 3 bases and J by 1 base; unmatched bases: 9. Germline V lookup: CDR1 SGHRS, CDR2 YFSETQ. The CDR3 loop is CASSSSRDRGSSYEQYF. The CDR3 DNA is TGCGCCAGCAGCTCGTCCCGGGACAGGGGGTCATCCTACGAGCAGTACTTC. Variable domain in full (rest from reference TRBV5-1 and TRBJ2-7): KAGVTQTPRYLIKTRGQQVTLSCSPISGHRSVSWYQQTPGQGLQFLFEYFSETQRNKGNFPGRFSGRQFSNSRSEMNVSTLELGDSALYLCASSSSRDRGSSYEQYFGPGTRLTVT.

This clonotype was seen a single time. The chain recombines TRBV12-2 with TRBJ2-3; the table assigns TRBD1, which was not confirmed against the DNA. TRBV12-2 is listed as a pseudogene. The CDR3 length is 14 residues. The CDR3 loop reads CASRYRFGTDTQYF. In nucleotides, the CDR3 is TGTGCAAGTCGTTACAGGTTCGGTACGGATACGCAGTATTTT.

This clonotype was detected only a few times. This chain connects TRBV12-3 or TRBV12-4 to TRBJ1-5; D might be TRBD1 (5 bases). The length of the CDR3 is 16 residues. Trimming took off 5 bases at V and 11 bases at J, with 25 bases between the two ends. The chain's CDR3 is CASSVLMQDNPRAQHF. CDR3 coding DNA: TGTGCCAGCAGTGTTCTTATGCAGGACAACCCCCGGGCCCAGCATTTT.